The 21 T cell receptor beta chains below come from one sample, sequenced in a study of blood T cells in healthy people across ages. The use of a sample-barcoded 5' primer and a J-beta primer mix characterized a second PCR of roughly 6 to 11 cycles. One entry per CDR3 protein results from TCRdb running MiXCR on the 5' RACE reads. The table shows roughly 930,000 distinct CDR3 sequences, with 40% to 60% occurring only once. The sequencing sample was made of blood. Receptors originate from a man in his thirties or forties in good health.

This chain links TRBV5-1 with TRBJ2-1, with D perhaps matching TRBD2 (6 bases). Trimming removed 1 base at V and 0 bases at J, with 8 bases between. The CDR3 totals 15 residues. CDR1 and CDR2 from the germline V gene are SGHRS and YFSETQ. The CDR3 spells CASSLNSGSYNEQFF. In DNA form, the CDR3 reads TGCGCCAGCAGCTTGAATAGCGGCTCCTACAATGAGCAGTTCTTC.

This clonotype has more than one count but fewer than ten. The chain links TRBV2 to TRBJ1-5; D remains unclear. The V and J ends lost 4 bases and 0 bases respectively, with 13 bases between them. Germline-derived CDR1 and CDR2 are SNHLY and FYNNEI. There are 16 residues in the CDR3. CDR3 coding DNA: TGTGCCAGCAGTGCGGACGGATTATATAGCAATCAGCCCCAGCATTTT. Translating gives CASSADGLYSNQPQHF.

The rearrangement joins TRBV5-6 to TRBJ1-2; a weak D match, TRBD1 (6 bases). V was clipped by 4 bases and J by 0 bases, with 10 bases between them. In germline, CDR1 is SGHDT, CDR2 YYEEEE. The CDR3 is made up of 14 amino acids. This CDR3 reads CASSRGGSNYGYTF. DNA of the CDR3: TGTGCCAGCAGCCGAGGGGGGTCTAACTATGGCTACACCTTC.

Many counts were recorded for this clonotype. The genes are TRBV7-2 and TRBJ1-5; maybe TRBD1 (5 bases). The V gene's germline CDR1 is SGHTA and CDR2 FQGNSA. The V and J ends lost 4 bases and 7 bases respectively, with 17 bases between them. CDR3 size: 15 residues. In nucleotides, the CDR3 is TGTGCCAGCAGCTCCGGACCCTCGGCAGGGCAGCCCCAGCATTTT. This encodes CASSSGPSAGQPQHF.

The rearrangement uses TRBV20-1 and TRBJ2-1, with TRBD2 matching 10 bases. CDR1 and CDR2 from the germline V gene are DFQATT and SNEGSKA (reference sequence). The CDR3 extends over 16 amino acids. J was trimmed by 5 bases and V by 1 base; bases with no gene match: 8. Here the CDR3 DNA reads TGCAGTGCTAGAGGCCATAGCGGGGGGCCAAACAATGAGCAGTTCTTC. Translating it yields CSARGHSGGPNNEQFF.

About this clonotype: Its ends do not fully match the called genes, so a read error is possible. The V gene is TRBV6-2 or TRBV6-3, the J gene TRBJ2-3; tentative D call: TRBD1 (6 bases). Germline values: CDR1 MNHEY, CDR2 SVGEGT. CDR3 length equals 12 residues. CDR3 sequence: CVSTGKADTQYF. CDR3 DNA sequence: TGTGTCAGCACAGGGAAGGCAGATACGCAGTATTTT.

The V and J genes are TRBV20-1 and TRBJ1-6, with 9 bases aligning to TRBD1. Trimming at V came to 5 bases and at J to 9 bases, leaving 8 bases not matched to a gene. Germline lookup yields CDR1 DFQATT and CDR2 SNEGSKA (reference sequence). The length of the CDR3 is 14 residues. CDR3 region: CSARRGTGSSPLHF. CDR3 in DNA: TGCAGTGCTCGCCGCGGGACAGGGAGTTCACCCCTCCACTTT.

This clonotype was seen only a few times. The chain combines TRBV7-2 with TRBJ1-2; possibly TRBD1 for D (5 bases). The germline V and J ends were trimmed by 5 bases and 4 bases, with 14 bases remaining between them. The CDR3 consists of 14 residues. Germline CDR1 is SGHTA and CDR2 is FQGNSA. The CDR3 spells CASSEVRGFYGYTF. For the CDR3, the DNA is TGTGCCAGCAGCGAAGTACGGGGGTTCTATGGCTACACCTTC.

The chain is built from TRBV20-1 and TRBJ2-3, with 7 bases identical to TRBD2. CDR3 size: 15 residues. The germline V gene encodes CDR1 DFQATT and CDR2 SNEGSKA (reference sequence). V was clipped by 1 base and J by 6 bases; unmatched bases: 10. In DNA form, the CDR3 reads TGCAGTGCTAGAGTCCCGGGACGCGGGAGCGATACGCAGTATTTT. It is translated as CSARVPGRGSDTQYF.

This clonotype has a handful of counts. This chain joins TRBV4-1 and TRBJ2-5, with 9 bases fitting TRBD2. The CDR3 runs 16 residues. V gave up 4 bases and J gave up 5 bases; unmatched junction bases: 11. Germline V lookup: CDR1 MGHRA, CDR2 YSYEKL. The DNA for the CDR3 is TGCGCCAGCAGCCTCGTTCGGACTAGCGATGGGGAGACCCAGTACTTC. Amino acids: CASSLVRTSDGETQYF.

J is TRBJ2-7 and V is TRBV28, with 8 nucleotides matching TRBD2. The CDR3 runs 13 residues. Germline CDR1 reads MDHEN; CDR2 reads SYDVKM. The V gene end was trimmed by 8 bases and the J gene end by 3 bases; junction bases not matched to a gene: 6. CDR3 sequence reads: CASLSGSYYEQYF. CDR3 nucleotides: TGTGCCAGCCTCAGCGGGAGCTACTACGAGCAGTACTTC.

The sample holds a few counts of this clonotype. This chain joins TRBV6-6 and TRBJ1-2, with D maybe TRBD1 (5 bases). The CDR3 consists of 14 residues. Germline V gene lookup returns CDR1 MNHNY and CDR2 SVGAGI (reference sequence). V was shortened by 8 bases and J by 6 bases, with 19 bases between the two germline ends. In DNA form, the CDR3 reads TGTGCCAGCTCTAGGGGCAGGCCCCAGGATGGCTACACCTTC. Translating it yields CASSRGRPQDGYTF.

V is TRBV7-9 and J is TRBJ1-2; D is perhaps TRBD1 (6 bases). The CDR3 is 14 amino acids. Germline values: CDR1 SEHNR, CDR2 FQNEAQ (reference sequence). V was shortened by 0 bases and J by 6 bases, with 11 bases between the two germline ends. The DNA of the CDR3 is TGTGCCAGCAGCTTAGCCTGGGGGCGCGATGGCTACACCTTC. It translates to CASSLAWGRDGYTF. The full variable domain, with the rest looked up from reference TRBV7-9 and TRBJ1-2, is DTGVSQNPRHKITKRGQNVTFRCDPISEHNRLYWYRQTLGQGPEFLTYFQNEAQLEKSRLLSDRFSAERPKGSFSTLEIQRTEQGDSAMYLCASSLAWGRDGYTFGSGTRLTVV.

With regard to this clonotype: A much larger clone sits a single nucleotide away, making a read error possible. The chain combines TRBV2 with TRBJ1-6, with TRBD1 identical over 10 bases. The V gene's germline CDR1 is SNHLY and CDR2 FYNNEI. Trimming at V came to 6 bases and at J to 6 bases, leaving 2 bases not matched to a gene. There are 14 residues in the CDR3. CDR3 region: CASSWTGGNSPLHF. In DNA form, the CDR3 reads TGTGCCAGCAGCTGGACAGGGGGTAATTCACCCCTCCACTTT. Drawing the rest from reference TRBV2 and TRBJ1-6, the complete variable domain is EPEVTQTPSHQVTQMGQEVILRCVPISNHLYFYWYRQILGQKVEFLVSFYNNEISEKSEIFDDQFSVERPDGSNFTLKIRSTKLEDSAMYFCASSWTGGNSPLHFGNGTRLTVT.

This clonotype was recorded only once. The J gene is TRBJ2-5, the V gene TRBV18; D might be TRBD2 (5 bases). V was trimmed by 8 bases and J by 4 bases, leaving 11 bases between them. This CDR3 contains 12 residues. Per germline, CDR1 KGHSH and CDR2 LQKENI. The CDR3, as DNA: TGTGCCAGCGCGCGACGGGGAGAGACCCAGTACTTC. Its protein is CASARRGETQYF.

This rearrangement joins TRBV12-3 or TRBV12-4 to TRBJ1-2; 9 nucleotides agree with TRBD1. The ends lost 3 bases at V and 6 bases at J; junction bases unmatched: 2. This CDR3 region has 13 residues. CDR3 nucleotide sequence: TGTGCCAGCAGTTTGGGGACAGGGAATGGCTACACCTTC. It yields the protein CASSLGTGNGYTF.

This chain links TRBV5-1 with TRBJ1-2, with 7 positions matching TRBD1. Germline V gene data show CDR1 as SGHRS and CDR2 as YFSETQ. The CDR3 sequence is 16 residues long. Unmatched junction bases numbered 12, after V lost 3 bases and J lost 4 bases. The CDR3: CASSWDSDSSFYGYTF. CDR3 DNA sequence: TGCGCCAGCAGCTGGGACAGCGACTCCTCTTTCTATGGCTACACCTTC.

V usage is TRBV7-3 and J usage is TRBJ1-6; 8 positions agree with TRBD1. Germline V gives CDR1 SGHTA, CDR2 FQGTGA. V lost 5 bases, J lost 5 bases, and 8 bases stayed unmatched. The CDR3 consists of 16 residues. CDR3 in DNA: TGTGCCAGCAGCCGCCAGGGGGCAGGGGATAATTCACCCCTCCACTTT. It is translated as CASSRQGAGDNSPLHF.

The chain uses TRBV7-8 and TRBJ1-4; 8 bases are shared with TRBD1. The V gene's germline CDR1 is SGHVS and CDR2 FQNEAQ. V was clipped by 6 bases and J by 6 bases; unmatched bases: 9. This CDR3 is 15 amino acids long. Written as DNA, the CDR3 is TGTGCCAGCAGTTCACAACAGGGGGTAGATGAAAAACTGTTTTTT. As protein: CASSSQQGVDEKLFF.

This chain joins TRBV20-1 and TRBJ1-2; TRBD1 agrees at 9 bases. V shed 2 bases, J shed 8 bases, and the junction held 6 bases outside the gene matches. Germline CDR1 DFQATT, CDR2 SNEGSKA (reference sequence). The CDR3 has 13 amino acids. The CDR3 DNA sequence: TGCAGTGCTAGACCGACAGGGGGACAAGGCTACACCTTC. Translating gives CSARPTGGQGYTF.

The chain recombines TRBV9 with TRBJ2-7; 8 positions agree with TRBD2. Near its end, the DNA agrees better with TRBJ2-5, so the J call may be wrong. The germline V gene has CDR1 SGDLS and CDR2 YYNGEE. There are 15 residues in the CDR3. CDR3 amino acids: CASSVDIAGGETQYF. In DNA form, the CDR3 reads TGTGCCAGCAGCGTAGATATCGCGGGGGGAGAGACCCAGTACTTC.